The following is a TCR beta chain sequence with its context. As yet, its antigen is unknown. The data are from a study of CD8 T cells in ankylosing spondylitis. The CDR3 consists of 15 residues. V was clipped by 0 bases and J by 0 bases, with 6 bases between them. Germline CDR1 SGDLS, CDR2 YYNGEE. Study outcomes and limitations: What seemed typical of ankylosing spondylitis blood was a TCR beta motif built from eight highly homologous variants.

TCRdb re-called the 5' RACE reads through MiXCR, storing one row per CDR3 protein. The sample carries a few hundred thousand distinct CDR3 sequences, 8% recorded once. The TCR was taken from a male donor with ankylosing spondylitis. V gene TRBV9 combines with J gene TRBJ2-2; a possible D gene is TRBD1 (5 bases). The sample consisted of blood, either unsorted or a sorted T cell fraction (not recorded which). The CDR3 DNA reads TGTGCCAGCAGCGTAGGGACACCGAACACCGGGGAGCTGTTTTTT. It is translated as CASSVGTPNTGELFF.